The following is a TCR beta chain sequence with its context. These data originate in a study of blood T cell repertoires in COVID-19. V trimming: 3 bases; J trimming: 1 base; junction bases outside the gene matches: 4. The CDR3 is made up of 15 amino acids. Per the germline V gene, CDR1 is MNHNS and CDR2 is SASEGT. Clones were sequenced by immunoSEQ multiplex PCR, and TCRdb holds only the in-frame ones, with some missing. This sample has about 96,000 clones, with 70% to 85% found just once. The chain uses TRBV6-1 and TRBJ2-3; the match to TRBD1 covers 7 bases. The sequence was collected from a woman aged 55-75 years with acute or convalescent COVID-19. Sequencing used peripheral blood. The CDR3 sequence is CASSDGTVGTDTQYF. The CDR3 region has the DNA TGTGCCAGCAGTGACGGGACAGTCGGCACAGATACGCAGTATTTT.